The clone carrying this TCR beta chain was counted ten times or more. As yet, its antigen is unknown. These data come from a study of regulatory T cells in long-lasting Graves disease. Whole-study results and caveats: Relative to new patients (approximately 1,000), persistent patients exhibited greater sharing of public clonotypes (2,741).

Time point defined: newly diagnosed GD, antithyroid drugs for less than 3 months. The TCR library was prepared using RNA isolated from PBMCs. The authors built TCR beta libraries using iRepertoire HTBI primers and Arm-PCR of CDR3 regions. TCRdb fed the multiplex PCR reads into MiXCR, producing one record per CDR3 protein. The table includes 500,000 or so distinct CDR3 sequences, about 16% detected once. These data also featured in a second study, about T cells in Graves' hyperthyroidism and ophthalmopathy.

This clonotype was sampled from a woman aged 40-65 years with Graves disease. Sample: peripheral blood mononuclear cells (PBMCs), taken at new diagnosis, from a patient treated with antithyroid drugs.

The chain's CDR3 is CASTLTGRHTEAFF. The CDR3 nucleotides are TGTGCCAGCACCCTAACAGGGCGGCACACTGAAGCTTTCTTT. This chain joins TRBV6-2 or TRBV6-3 and TRBJ1-1; the D gene is possibly TRBD1 (6 bases). The CDR3 has 14 residues. Germline assignment: CDR1 MNHEY and CDR2 SVGEGT. The V end lost 7 bases, the J end lost 3 bases, and 15 bases lay between the germline ends.